This TCR beta chain was sequenced for a study of spatial heterogeneity in lung cancer. The overall study: There were consistently more beta-chain sequences detected than alpha-chain sequences.

Each TCR cDNA molecule carried a unique molecular identifier. TCRdb independently ran MiXCR on the 5' RACE reads; one entry per CDR3 protein. The sample includes over 45,000 distinct CDR3 sequences, approximately 5.3% seen only once; the top ten take 11%. The sample's time point: sample taken at primary tumor resection. Unsorted whole RNA of tumor, nontumor lung or frozen PBMC was sequenced. The donor group consisted of around 77 patients who had untreated, early-stage non-small cell lung cancer. In the case of this clonotype: This may be a read error: a much more frequent sequence differs by one nucleotide.

Trimming removed 5 bases from V and 8 bases from J; junction bases left unmatched: 22. This CDR3 has 18 amino acids. Germline CDR1 reads SGHVS; CDR2 reads FNYEAQ. The chain is built from TRBV7-6 and TRBJ2-3, with 7 bases fitting TRBD2. The clonotype originates from a male donor with early-stage non-small cell lung cancer. The source was PBMCs, collected at surgery. Here the CDR3 reads CASSLQPRTRGDGLTQYF. For the CDR3, the DNA is TGTGCCAGCAGCCTACAACCAAGGACTAGAGGGGATGGGCTTACGCAGTATTTT.